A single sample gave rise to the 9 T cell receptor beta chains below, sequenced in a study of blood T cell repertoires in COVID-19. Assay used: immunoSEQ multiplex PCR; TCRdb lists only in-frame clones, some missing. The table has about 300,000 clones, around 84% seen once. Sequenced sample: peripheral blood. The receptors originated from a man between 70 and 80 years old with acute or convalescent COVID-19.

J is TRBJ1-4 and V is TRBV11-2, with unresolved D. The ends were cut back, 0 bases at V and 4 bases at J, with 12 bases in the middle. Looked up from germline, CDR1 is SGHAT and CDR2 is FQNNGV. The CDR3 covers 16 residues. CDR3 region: CASSLDSGGGNEKLFF. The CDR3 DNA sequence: TGTGCCAGCAGCTTAGATTCCGGCGGAGGTAATGAAAAACTGTTTTTT.

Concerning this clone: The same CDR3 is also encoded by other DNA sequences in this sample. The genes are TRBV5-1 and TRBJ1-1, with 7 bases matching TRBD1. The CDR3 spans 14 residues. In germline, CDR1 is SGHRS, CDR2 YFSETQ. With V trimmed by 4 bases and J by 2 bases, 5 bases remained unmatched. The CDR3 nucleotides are TGCGCCAGCAGCCGACAGGGACCCAACACTGAAGCTTTCTTT. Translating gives CASSRQGPNTEAFF.

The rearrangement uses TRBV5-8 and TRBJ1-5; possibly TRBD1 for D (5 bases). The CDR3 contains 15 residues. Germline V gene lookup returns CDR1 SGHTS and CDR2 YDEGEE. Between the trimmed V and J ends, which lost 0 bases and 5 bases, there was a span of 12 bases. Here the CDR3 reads CASSLGAGPHQPQHF. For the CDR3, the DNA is TGTGCCAGCAGCTTGGGCGCGGGACCCCATCAGCCCCAGCATTTT.

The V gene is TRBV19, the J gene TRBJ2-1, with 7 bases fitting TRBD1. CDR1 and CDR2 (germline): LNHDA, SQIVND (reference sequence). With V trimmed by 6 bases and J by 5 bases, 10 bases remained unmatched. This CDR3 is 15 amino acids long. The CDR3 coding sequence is TGTGCCAGTAGAAAGACAGGGACGGTGGACAATGAGCAGTTCTTC. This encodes CASRKTGTVDNEQFF. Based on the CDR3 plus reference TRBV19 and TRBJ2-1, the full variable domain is DGGITQSPKYLFRKEGQNVTLSCEQNLNHDAMYWYRQDPGQGLRLIYYSQIVNDFQKGDIAEGYSVSREKKESFPLTVTSAQKNPTAFYLCASRKTGTVDNEQFFGPGTRLTVL.

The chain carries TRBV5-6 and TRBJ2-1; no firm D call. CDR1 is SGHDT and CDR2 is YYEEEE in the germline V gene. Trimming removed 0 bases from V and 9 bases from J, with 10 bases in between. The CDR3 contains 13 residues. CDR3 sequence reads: CASSLDRVPEQFF. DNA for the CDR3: TGTGCCAGCAGCTTGGACCGGGTTCCTGAGCAGTTCTTC.

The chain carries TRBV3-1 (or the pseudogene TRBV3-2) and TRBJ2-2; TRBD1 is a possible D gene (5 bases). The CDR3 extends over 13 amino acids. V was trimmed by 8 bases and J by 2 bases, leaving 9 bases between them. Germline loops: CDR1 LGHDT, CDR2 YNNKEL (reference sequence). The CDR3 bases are TGTGCCAGCTCCCAGGGCAACACCGGGGAGCTGTTTTTT. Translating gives CASSQGNTGELFF.

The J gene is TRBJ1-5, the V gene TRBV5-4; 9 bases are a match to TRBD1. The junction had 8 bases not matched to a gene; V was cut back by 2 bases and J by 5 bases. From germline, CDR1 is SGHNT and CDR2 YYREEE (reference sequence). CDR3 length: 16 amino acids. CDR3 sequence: CASSLQGAHPDQPQHF. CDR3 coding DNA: TGTGCCAGCAGCTTACAGGGGGCGCATCCGGATCAGCCCCAGCATTTT.

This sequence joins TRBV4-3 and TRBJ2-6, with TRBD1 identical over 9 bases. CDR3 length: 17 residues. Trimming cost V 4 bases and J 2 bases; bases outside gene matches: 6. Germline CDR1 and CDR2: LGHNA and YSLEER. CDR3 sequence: CASSPGTGSPGANVLTF. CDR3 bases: TGCGCCAGCAGCCCCGGGACAGGGTCTCCTGGGGCCAACGTCCTGACTTTC.

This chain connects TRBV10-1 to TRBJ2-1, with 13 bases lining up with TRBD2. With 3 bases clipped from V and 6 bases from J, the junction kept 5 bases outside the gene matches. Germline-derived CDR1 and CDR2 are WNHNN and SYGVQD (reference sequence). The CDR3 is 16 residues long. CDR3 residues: CASSDLRTSGGNEQFF. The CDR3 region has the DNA TGCGCCAGCAGTGATCTCAGGACTAGCGGGGGCAATGAGCAGTTCTTC.